What follows describes a single T cell receptor beta chain. This sample is part of a study of blood T cell repertoires in COVID-19. Overall study: T cells, B-cell-depleted T cells, or PBMCs provided the cDNA or gDNA that served as material.

Recruits, aged about 18 to 90 years, lived in approximately 26 US areas. The study counted Cohort 3 donors as recovered given two negative PCRs, clearance, or symptom resolution. Clones were sequenced by immunoSEQ multiplex PCR, and TCRdb holds only the in-frame ones, with some missing. The sample includes about 160,000 clones, about 80% of them seen just once. The CDR3 is made up of 13 amino acids. Trimming pared 3 bases from V and 8 bases from J, leaving 11 bases between. Germline V lookup: CDR1 WNHNN, CDR2 SYGVQD (reference sequence). Sequenced: PBMCs or T cells enriched from blood (not recorded which). This chain uses TRBV10-1 with TRBJ2-1, with D possibly being TRBD1 (6 bases). This clonotype was obtained from a woman aged 55-69 years who had recovered from COVID-19. This CDR3 reads CASSEDRTHEQFF. The CDR3 nucleotides are TGCGCCAGCAGTGAAGACAGGACCCATGAGCAGTTCTTC.